What follows is one T cell receptor (beta chain) and its context. This specimen comes from a study of memory CD4+ T cells and cytomegalovirus serostatus. The data were produced by immunoSEQ multiplex PCR, yet TCRdb's version contains in-frame clones alone and is incomplete. The data hold some 60,000 clones, with about 68% observed a single time. Single viable CD3+CD4+CD8-CD45RO+ cells were sorted as the memory CD4+ T cells. Sequencing was done on a sample of memory CD4+ T cells from blood. The receptor was isolated from an adult in good health and CMV-seropositive.

The chain's CDR3 is CAWSGGARNTDTQYF. In DNA, the CDR3 is TGTGCCTGGAGTGGGGGGGCTCGGAACACAGATACGCAGTATTTT. V is TRBV30 and J is TRBJ2-3; tentatively, D is TRBD1 or TRBD2 (6 bases each). The CDR3 contains 15 residues. V lost 1 base, J lost 2 bases, and 13 bases lay in between. Germline CDR1 and CDR2: GTSNPN and SVGIG (reference sequence).